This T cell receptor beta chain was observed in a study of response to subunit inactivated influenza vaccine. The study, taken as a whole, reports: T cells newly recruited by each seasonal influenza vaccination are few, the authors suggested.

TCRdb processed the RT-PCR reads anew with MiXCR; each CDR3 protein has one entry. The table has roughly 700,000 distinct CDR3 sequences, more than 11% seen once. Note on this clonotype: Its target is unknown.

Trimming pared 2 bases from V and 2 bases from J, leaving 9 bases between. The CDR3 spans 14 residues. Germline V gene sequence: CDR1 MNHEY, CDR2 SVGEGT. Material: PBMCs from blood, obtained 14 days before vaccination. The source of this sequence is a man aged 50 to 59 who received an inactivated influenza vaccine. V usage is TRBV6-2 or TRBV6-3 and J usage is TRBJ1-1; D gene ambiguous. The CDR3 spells CASSYAGGNTEAFF. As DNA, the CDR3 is TGTGCCAGCAGTTACGCGGGAGGAAACACTGAAGCTTTCTTT.